The following is a TCR beta chain sequence with its context. Its antigen remains unidentified. Sequencing was performed with immunoSEQ multiplex PCR; in TCRdb, only in-frame clones are kept and a portion is missing. This sample has about 5,000 clones, with about two fifths found just once. Alloreactive TCRbeta sequences came from sequencing proliferating CFSE-low cells in the MLR. These data are taken from a study of T cell clones after liver transplantation. Overall study context: Apart from a few HCV-positive recipients, transplants were for non-autoimmune, non-viral reasons.

Study-wide results and limits: The donor-reactive repertoire was only partly measurable in two subjects, lacking donor cells.

V was trimmed by 2 bases and J by 1 base, leaving 16 bases between them. The germline V gene has CDR1 GTSNPN and CDR2 SVGIG (reference sequence). The CDR3 covers 16 residues. This sequence was found in a human patient who received a liver transplant. Some of the T cells may derive from the graft donor. Sequenced material: CD4+ T cells from cultured PBMCs. The rearrangement links TRBV30 to TRBJ2-3, with D possibly TRBD1 on 6 matching bases. The CDR3 DNA follows: TGTGCCTGGAGTCGGGACATAGGAACGGGCACAGATACGCAGTATTTT. It is translated as CAWSRDIGTGTDTQYF.